A single sample is the source of the 21 T cell receptor beta chains below, sequenced in a study of shared T cell receptors in the human thymus. Clones were read by immunoSEQ multiplex PCR, and TCRdb kept only the in-frame ones, dropping some. The sample consists of hundreds of thousands of clones, 88% of them appearing once. These data also featured in a second study, about human thymus T cells.

The sample consisted of thymocytes. The receptors here all came from a boy younger than two with a congenital heart defect.

The J gene is TRBJ2-5, the V gene TRBV7-9, with 15 bases lining up with TRBD2. The V segment lost 5 bases and the J segment 2 bases; nucleotides outside the gene matches: 9. Per germline, CDR1 SEHNR and CDR2 FQNEAQ (reference sequence). The CDR3 length is 18 residues. The chain's CDR3 is CASSAGTSGRSLQETQYF. In DNA, the CDR3 is TGTGCCAGCAGCGCCGGGACTAGCGGGAGGAGCCTTCAAGAGACCCAGTACTTC.

As DNA, the CDR3 is TGCAGCGTTGAGCTAGCGGGGCACCCGGATACGCAGTATTTT. Its protein product is CSVELAGHPDTQYF. This chain uses TRBV29-1 with TRBJ2-3; the match to TRBD2 covers 9 bases. The CDR3 is 14 amino acids. V dropped 3 bases and J dropped 6; count of bases not matched to a gene: 7. Per germline, CDR1 SQVTM and CDR2 ANQGSEA.

The chain carries TRBV6-4 and TRBJ2-5; the D gene is possibly TRBD2 (5 bases). CDR3 size: 16 residues. Per germline, CDR1 MRHNA and CDR2 SNTAGT. V lost 2 bases, J lost 1 base, and 14 bases lay in between. The CDR3 coding sequence is TGTGCCAGCAGTGACCCCAAACTAGTGACCCAAGAGACCCAGTACTTC. It translates to CASSDPKLVTQETQYF.

The chain combines TRBV28 with TRBJ2-3, with 12 bases that match TRBD2. This CDR3 contains 17 residues. The germline CDR1 and CDR2 sequences are MDHEN and SYDVKM. J was trimmed by 1 base and V by 4 bases; bases with no gene match: 6. The CDR3 DNA reads TGTGCCAGCAGTTCAGGGACTAGCGGGTTTGGCACAGATACGCAGTATTTT. This gives the protein CASSSGTSGFGTDTQYF.

V usage is TRBV30 and J usage is TRBJ2-5; D possibly corresponds to TRBD1 (7 bases). CDR3 length: 15 residues. Germline values: CDR1 GTSNPN, CDR2 SVGIG (reference sequence). The V and J ends lost 1 base and 5 bases respectively, with 17 bases between them. The DNA of the CDR3 is TGTGCCTGGAGTGGTTACAGGGGAGGTGAGGAGACCCAGTACTTC. Translating gives CAWSGYRGGEETQYF. Full variable domain (rest looked up from reference TRBV30 and TRBJ2-5): SQTIHQWPATLVQPVGSPLSLECTVEGTSNPNLYWYRQAAGRGLQLLFYSVGIGQISSEVPQNLSASRPQDRQFILSSKKLLLSDSGFYLCAWSGYRGGEETQYFGPGTRLLVL.

The J gene is TRBJ2-1, the V gene TRBV4-1; no definite D call. The V gene lost 1 base and the J gene lost 7 bases, with 5 bases spanning the gap. The CDR3 extends over 12 amino acids. Germline V CDR1 and CDR2: MGHRA, YSYEKL. The CDR3 nucleotides read TGCGCCAGCAGCCAAGCCCTAAATGAGCAGTTCTTC. Translating gives CASSQALNEQFF.

The rearrangement links TRBV2 to TRBJ2-1, with 11 bases fitting TRBD2. Looked up from germline, CDR1 is SNHLY and CDR2 is FYNNEI. The CDR3 covers 17 residues. Trimming cost V 4 bases and J 3 bases; bases outside gene matches: 8. In DNA, the CDR3 is TGTGCCAGCAGTGGGCTAGCGGGAGGACCACTCTACAATGAGCAGTTCTTC. Its protein is CASSGLAGGPLYNEQFF.

The chain links TRBV5-1 to TRBJ1-1; 7 nucleotides match TRBD1. Looked up from germline, CDR1 is SGHRS and CDR2 is YFSETQ. The CDR3 has 15 residues. Trimming took 3 bases from V and 1 from J; bases not matched to a gene: 6. The CDR3 region is CASSSMTGRNTEAFF. DNA for the CDR3: TGCGCCAGCAGCTCCATGACAGGGAGGAACACTGAAGCTTTCTTT. Complete variable domain (other parts from reference TRBV5-1 and TRBJ1-1): KAGVTQTPRYLIKTRGQQVTLSCSPISGHRSVSWYQQTPGQGLQFLFEYFSETQRNKGNFPGRFSGRQFSNSRSEMNVSTLELGDSALYLCASSSMTGRNTEAFFGQGTRLTVV.

The chain recombines TRBV4-3 with TRBJ2-7; D remains ambiguous. CDR1 and CDR2 from the germline V gene are LGHNA and YSLEER. The CDR3 sequence is 15 residues long. V was shortened by 0 bases and J by 2 bases, with 11 bases between the two germline ends. The CDR3 DNA reads as TGCGCCAGCAGCCAAGATCGTGGCCCCACCTACGAGCAGTACTTC. Translating gives CASSQDRGPTYEQYF.

The rearrangement joins TRBV4-2 to TRBJ2-1, with 7 positions matching TRBD2. V dropped 1 base and J dropped 7; count of bases not matched to a gene: 4. The CDR3 contains 14 residues. The V gene's germline CDR1 is LGHNA and CDR2 YNFKEQ. The CDR3 DNA is TGTGCCAGCAGCCAAGCTAGCGGCGTTAATGAGCAGTTCTTC. Residues: CASSQASGVNEQFF.

This sequence joins TRBV27 and TRBJ2-7; 7 bases fit TRBD2. V trimming: 5 bases; J trimming: 2 bases; junction bases outside the gene matches: 12. The length of the CDR3 is 16 residues. Germline V gene data show CDR1 as MNHEY and CDR2 as SMNVEV (reference sequence). The CDR3 bases are TGTGCCAGCAGTCCATTTCCCGGCGGGAGCGCCTACGAGCAGTACTTC. It translates to CASSPFPGGSAYEQYF.

This clone has more than one count but fewer than ten. The chain uses TRBV9 and TRBJ2-2; D perhaps matches TRBD1 (5 bases). The germline V and J ends were trimmed by 3 bases and 0 bases, with 12 bases remaining between them. Germline CDR1 is SGDLS and CDR2 is YYNGEE. The CDR3 totals 16 residues. CDR3: CASSATVLANTGELFF. The DNA for the CDR3 is TGTGCCAGCAGCGCGACAGTGCTGGCGAACACCGGGGAGCTGTTTTTT. The full variable domain, completed using reference TRBV9 and TRBJ2-2, is DSGVTQTPKHLITATGQRVTLRCSPRSGDLSVYWYQQSLDQGLQFLIQYYNGEERAKGNILERFSAQQFPDLHSELNLSSLELGDSALYFCASSATVLANTGELFFGEGSRLTVL.

This chain connects TRBV30 to TRBJ2-1; 14 bases fit TRBD2. V gave up 4 bases and J gave up 6 bases; unmatched junction bases: 14. Per germline, CDR1 GTSNPN and CDR2 SVGIG (reference sequence). The CDR3 is made up of 18 amino acids. This chain's CDR3 is CAWTDTGTSGREVNEQFF. Here the CDR3 DNA reads TGTGCCTGGACTGACACCGGGACTAGCGGGAGAGAGGTCAATGAGCAGTTCTTC.

The chain has TRBV4-3 and TRBJ2-3; TRBD1 matches at 7 bases. The CDR3 sequence is 18 residues long. The V gene end was trimmed by 4 bases and the J gene end by 3 bases; junction bases not matched to a gene: 16. Germline lookup yields CDR1 LGHNA and CDR2 YSLEER. The CDR3 sequence: CASSRISTTGQRTDTQYF. CDR3 sequence (DNA): TGCGCCAGCAGCCGGATTTCCACCACGGGACAGAGGACAGATACGCAGTATTTT.

V and J are TRBV12-1 and TRBJ2-2; the table's D gene call, TRBD2, was not cross checked with the DNA. TRBV12-1 corresponds to a pseudogene. This CDR3 has 14 residues. In DNA, the CDR3 is TGTGCCAGCAAGGTAGCGGGGAACACCGGGGAGCTGTTTTTT. Amino acid sequence: CASKVAGNTGELFF.

J is TRBJ1-5 and V is TRBV19; 12 nucleotides agree with TRBD1. CDR3 length equals 15 residues. Per the germline V gene, CDR1 is LNHDA and CDR2 is SQIVND (reference sequence). V shed 4 bases, J shed 6 bases, and the junction held 4 bases outside the gene matches. CDR3 coding DNA: TGTGCCAGTAGTAGAGGGACAGGGGGCGGTCAGCCCCAGCATTTT. This encodes CASSRGTGGGQPQHF.

CDR3 sequence (DNA): TGTGCCAGCAGCTCCACTGCAGAGGCTCACTACGAGCAGTACTTC. This gives the protein CASSSTAEAHYEQYF. The V call is TRBV7-2, the J call TRBJ2-7; unclear D gene. The V end was cut by 4 bases, the J end by 3 bases, with 16 bases between. The length of the CDR3 is 15 residues. Germline CDR1 reads SGHTA; CDR2 reads FQGNSA. The full variable domain, rest sourced from reference TRBV7-2 and TRBJ2-7, is GAGVSQSPSNKVTEKGKDVELRCDPISGHTALYWYRQSLGQGLEFLIYFQGNSAPDKSGLPSDRFSAERTGGSVSTLTIQRTQQEDSAVYLCASSSTAEAHYEQYFGPGTRLTVT.

J is TRBJ2-1 and V is TRBV20-1, with D perhaps matching TRBD2 (6 bases). Germline CDR1 is DFQATT and CDR2 is SNEGSKA (reference sequence). The CDR3 covers 11 residues. CDR3 nucleotides: TGCTGTGGCGGGACCCTTGATGAGCAGTTCTTC. Encoded protein: CCGGTLDEQFF.

This clone is a singleton in its sample. The V call is TRBV7-8, the J call TRBJ2-1, with TRBD2 matching over 11 bases. With V trimmed by 3 bases and J by 4 bases, 5 bases remained unmatched. The CDR3 covers 16 residues. The germline CDR1 and CDR2 sequences are SGHVS and FQNEAQ. CDR3 nucleotide sequence: TGTGCCAGCAGCTTTGGGACTAGCGGATCTTACAATGAGCAGTTCTTC. This translates into CASSFGTSGSYNEQFF.

This clone was seen only a few times. The V call is TRBV4-2, the J call TRBJ2-4; possible D gene TRBD1, 5 bases. CDR1 is LGHNA and CDR2 is YNFKEQ in the germline V gene. V lost 0 bases and J 0 bases, leaving 12 bases between the germline ends. The CDR3 is 17 amino acids. The CDR3 DNA is TGTGCCAGCAGCCAAGAGGCCGACAGTCTAGCCAAAAACATTCAGTACTTC. Amino acid sequence: CASSQEADSLAKNIQYF.

This rearrangement joins TRBV5-6 to TRBJ1-1, with D perhaps TRBD1 (6 bases). Germline V gene lookup returns CDR1 SGHDT and CDR2 YYEEEE. With 7 bases removed from V and 1 base from J, the gap between germline ends came to 26 bases. The CDR3 contains 18 residues. This chain's CDR3 is CASRLRGRGRPTNTEAFF. The CDR3 region has the DNA TGTGCCAGCCGCCTTCGGGGCAGGGGAAGGCCGACGAACACTGAAGCTTTCTTT.